This T cell receptor beta chain was sequenced for a study of blood T cell repertoires in COVID-19. Study in general: Whether acute or convalescent, the COVID-19 samples came from the United States, Italy and Spain. Nucleic acid was either cDNA or gDNA, and it came from T cells, B-cell-depleted T cells, or PBMCs.

Here immunoSEQ multiplex PCR was the method, and the copy in TCRdb shows in-frame clones only, minus some. The sample records roughly 100,000 clones, around 86% being singletons. V was pared by 7 bases and J by 0 bases, with 19 bases between. There are 17 residues in the CDR3. The germline gives CDR1 MDHEN, CDR2 SYDVKM. The source of this sequence is a man between 45 and 60 years old with acute or convalescent COVID-19. The chain uses TRBV28 and TRBJ2-1; tentative D call: TRBD2 (6 bases). The sample taken for sequencing was peripheral blood. The DNA for the CDR3 is TGTGCCAGCAAATGGGGCGGGGCCCCGCGCTCCTACAATGAGCAGTTCTTC. Amino acids: CASKWGGAPRSYNEQFF.